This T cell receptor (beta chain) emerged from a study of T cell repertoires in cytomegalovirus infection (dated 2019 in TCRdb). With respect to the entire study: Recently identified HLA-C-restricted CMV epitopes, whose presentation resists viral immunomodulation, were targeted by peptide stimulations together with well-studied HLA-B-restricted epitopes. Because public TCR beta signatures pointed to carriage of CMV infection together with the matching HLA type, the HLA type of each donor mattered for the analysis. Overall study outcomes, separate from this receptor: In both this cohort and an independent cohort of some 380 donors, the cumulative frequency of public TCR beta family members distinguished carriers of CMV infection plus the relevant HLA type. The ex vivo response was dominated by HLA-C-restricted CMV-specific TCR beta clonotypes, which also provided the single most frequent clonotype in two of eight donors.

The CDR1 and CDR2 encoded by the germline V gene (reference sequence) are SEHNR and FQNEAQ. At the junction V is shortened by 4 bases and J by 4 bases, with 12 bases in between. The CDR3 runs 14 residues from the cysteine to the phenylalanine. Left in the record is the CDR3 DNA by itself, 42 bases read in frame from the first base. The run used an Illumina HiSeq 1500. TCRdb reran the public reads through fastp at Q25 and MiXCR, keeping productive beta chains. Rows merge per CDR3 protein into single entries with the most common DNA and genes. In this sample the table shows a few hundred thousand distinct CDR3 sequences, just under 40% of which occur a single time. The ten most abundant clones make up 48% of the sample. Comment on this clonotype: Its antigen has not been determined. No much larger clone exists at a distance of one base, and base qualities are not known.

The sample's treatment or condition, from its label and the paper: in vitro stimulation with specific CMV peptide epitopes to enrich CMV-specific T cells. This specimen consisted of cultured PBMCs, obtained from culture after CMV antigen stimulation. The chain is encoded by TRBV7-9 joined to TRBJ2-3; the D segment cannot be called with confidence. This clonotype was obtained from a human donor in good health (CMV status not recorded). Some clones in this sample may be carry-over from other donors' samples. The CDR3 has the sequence CASSYHARSDTQYF. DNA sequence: TGTGCCAGCAGCTACCACGCCCGGTCAGATACGCAGTATTTT.